The 30 T cell receptor beta chains given below trace back to one sample, sequenced in a study of blood T cells in healthy people across ages. Together with a sample-barcoded 5' primer, a J-beta primer mix was included in a second PCR lasting roughly 7 to 11 cycles. A single record per CDR3 protein comes from TCRdb applying MiXCR to the 5' RACE reads. The data show 550,000 to 700,000 distinct CDR3 sequences, roughly 29% seen once. The sequencing input was blood. The receptors here all came from a woman aged 70-85 years in good health.

This clonotype was seen a few times. One end of the junction varies from germline; a read error may be responsible. The gene calls are TRBV7-9 and TRBJ2-5; D unresolved. The length of the CDR3 is 11 residues. Germline V CDR1 and CDR2: SEHNR, FQNEAQ (reference sequence). CDR3 residues: CASSHAQTQYF. The CDR3 DNA reads as TGCGCCAGCAGCCACGCCCAGACCCAGTACTTC.

The V and J genes are TRBV20-1 and TRBJ1-2, with D perhaps TRBD1 (5 bases). V dropped 5 bases and J dropped 0 bases, with 16 bases sitting between them. Germline lookup yields CDR1 DFQATT and CDR2 SNEGSKA (reference sequence). The CDR3 is 15 amino acids. The CDR3 loop reads CSASTFGDSNYGYTF. In DNA form, the CDR3 reads TGCAGTGCTTCGACCTTTGGGGACTCTAACTATGGCTACACCTTC.

This clonotype has only a few counts. This sequence joins TRBV20-1 and TRBJ2-1; 12 bases agree with TRBD2. Germline values: CDR1 DFQATT, CDR2 SNEGSKA (reference sequence). This CDR3 region has 16 residues. J gave up 9 bases and V 3 bases, and 12 bases lay outside the gene matches. The CDR3 reads CSARSTLAGGLVEQFF. CDR3 in DNA: TGCAGTGCTAGGTCTACTCTAGCGGGGGGGCTTGTTGAGCAGTTCTTC.

The chain is built from TRBV7-9 and TRBJ1-1; a weak D match, TRBD1 (5 bases). Per the germline V gene, CDR1 is SEHNR and CDR2 is FQNEAQ (reference sequence). Trimming left V 2 bases short and J 1 base short, with 11 bases between. The CDR3 has 15 amino acids. This CDR3 is CASSLYGHQNTEAFF. DNA of the CDR3: TGTGCCAGCAGCTTATACGGACATCAGAACACTGAAGCTTTCTTT.

This sequence joins TRBV27 and TRBJ1-2; 11 nucleotides match TRBD1. Germline V gene lookup returns CDR1 MNHEY and CDR2 SMNVEV (reference sequence). This CDR3 comprises 14 residues. The ends lost 6 bases at V and 7 bases at J; junction bases unmatched: 7. The CDR3 is CASRPGQGVAGYTF. In DNA form, the CDR3 reads TGTGCCAGCAGACCGGGACAGGGGGTTGCTGGCTACACCTTC.

This clonotype was observed a handful of times. This chain connects TRBV7-8 to TRBJ1-6; D is ambiguous. V lost 3 bases and J 4 bases, leaving 7 bases between the germline ends. CDR1 and CDR2 (germline): SGHVS, FQNEAQ. CDR3 length: 14 residues. The DNA for the CDR3 is TGTGCCAGCAGCTTGCGGGGTTATAATTCACCCCTCCACTTT. It yields the protein CASSLRGYNSPLHF.

The table lists this clonotype with a few counts. The chain is built from TRBV18 and TRBJ2-3; D gene unclear. Per germline, CDR1 KGHSH and CDR2 LQKENI. V gave up 5 bases and J gave up 6 bases, with 9 bases separating them. This CDR3 spans 12 amino acids. The CDR3 bases are TGTGCCAGCTCAGAGTCCGCCGATACGCAGTATTTT. It specifies CASSESADTQYF.

This sequence joins TRBV2 and TRBJ2-3, with unresolved D. The V gene lost 6 bases and the J gene lost 5 bases, with 6 bases spanning the gap. The CDR3 is 11 amino acids. The germline gives CDR1 SNHLY, CDR2 FYNNEI. CDR3 amino acids: CASSYIDTQYF. CDR3 DNA: TGTGCCAGCAGCTACATAGATACGCAGTATTTT.

This clonotype has more than one count but fewer than ten. V gene TRBV7-3 combines with J gene TRBJ1-5; D unresolved. This CDR3 spans 17 amino acids. The V end was cut by 3 bases, the J end by 3 bases, with 18 bases between. Looked up from germline, CDR1 is SGHTA and CDR2 is FQGTGA. DNA of the CDR3: TGTGCCAGCAGCTTTCCCCGTCTAGGTAGACTCAATCAGCCCCAGCATTTT. As protein: CASSFPRLGRLNQPQHF.

This clonotype was seen more than once but under ten times. The J gene is TRBJ2-5, the V gene TRBV9; D not resolved. Trimming removed 2 bases at V and 2 bases at J, with 7 bases between. This CDR3 has 13 amino acids. Per the germline V gene, CDR1 is SGDLS and CDR2 is YYNGEE. DNA of the CDR3: TGTGCCAGCAGCGTTAGCCAGCAAGAGACCCAGTACTTC. Protein sequence: CASSVSQQETQYF.

Comments on this clonotype: The junction departs from the called germline gene at one end, perhaps through a read error. The CDR3 loop reads CASSLVGWGGASF. The CDR3 DNA reads as TGCGCCAGCAGCTTGGTCGGGTGGGGCGGAGCTTCCTTT. The gene calls are TRBV5-1 and TRBJ1-1; D is perhaps TRBD1 (5 bases). There are 13 residues in the CDR3. Per the germline V gene, CDR1 is SGHRS and CDR2 is YFSETQ.

This clonotype was counted a few times. The V gene is TRBV9, the J gene TRBJ2-2, with a weak D call TRBD2 (6 bases). Germline V gene sequence: CDR1 SGDLS, CDR2 YYNGEE. This CDR3 contains 22 residues. With 1 base removed from V and 1 base from J, the gap between germline ends came to 29 bases. The CDR3 sequence is CASSVSLPRRGHHDWNTGELFF. For the CDR3, the DNA is TGTGCCAGCAGCGTATCGTTACCGCGGAGGGGCCATCACGACTGGAACACCGGGGAGCTGTTTTTT.

A few counts support this clonotype. The V gene is TRBV7-9, the J gene TRBJ1-1; 11 nucleotides align to TRBD1. Germline V lookup: CDR1 SEHNR, CDR2 FQNEAQ (reference sequence). This CDR3 region has 15 residues. The V gene end was trimmed by 2 bases and the J gene end by 5 bases; junction bases not matched to a gene: 4. CDR3 sequence (DNA): TGTGCCAGCAGCTTACGGACAGGGGGCCTGACTGAAGCTTTCTTT. Translating it yields CASSLRTGGLTEAFF. The full variable domain, rest sourced from reference TRBV7-9 and TRBJ1-1, is DTGVSQNPRHKITKRGQNVTFRCDPISEHNRLYWYRQTLGQGPEFLTYFQNEAQLEKSRLLSDRFSAERPKGSFSTLEIQRTEQGDSAMYLCASSLRTGGLTEAFFGQGTRLTVV.

The sample holds many counts of this clonotype. The chain recombines TRBV6-5 with TRBJ2-3, with 8 bases aligning to TRBD1. Germline-derived CDR1 and CDR2 are MNHEY and SVGAGI. After removal of 1 base from V and 4 bases from J, the junction contained 4 bases not matched to a gene. This CDR3 is built from 15 residues. CDR3 amino acids: CASSYLDRVADTQYF. The CDR3 region has the DNA TGTGCCAGCAGTTACTTGGACAGGGTTGCAGATACGCAGTATTTT.

The gene calls are TRBV7-2 and TRBJ1-5; 7 bases map to TRBD1. In germline, CDR1 is SGHTA, CDR2 FQGNSA. The length of the CDR3 is 17 residues. V was pared by 5 bases and J by 3 bases, with 13 bases of the junction left unmatched. The chain's CDR3 is CASSTGRGASSNQPQHF. CDR3 in DNA: TGTGCCAGCAGCACGGGCAGGGGGGCATCTTCCAATCAGCCCCAGCATTTT. The full variable domain, with the rest looked up from reference TRBV7-2 and TRBJ1-5, is GAGVSQSPSNKVTEKGKDVELRCDPISGHTALYWYRQSLGQGLEFLIYFQGNSAPDKSGLPSDRFSAERTGGSVSTLTIQRTQQEDSAVYLCASSTGRGASSNQPQHFGDGTRLSIL.

J is TRBJ1-3 and V is TRBV11-2; D remains unclear. The V gene lost 5 bases and the J gene lost 0 bases, with 14 bases spanning the gap. The germline gives CDR1 SGHAT, CDR2 FQNNGV. This CDR3 contains 16 residues. This chain's CDR3 is CASSPREVISGNTIYF. The DNA of the CDR3 is TGTGCCAGCAGCCCCCGAGAGGTGATCTCTGGAAACACCATATATTTT.

This chain connects TRBV5-1 to TRBJ2-5, with TRBD2 matching over 10 bases. From germline, CDR1 is SGHRS and CDR2 YFSETQ. This CDR3 is built from 13 residues. The junction had 10 bases not matched to a gene; V was cut back by 4 bases and J by 13 bases. CDR3 coding DNA: TGCGCCAGCAGCCAGGGACTAGCGCGGGAGATGTACTTC. Translating gives CASSQGLAREMYF.

This clonotype was detected ten times or more. The CDR3 reads CASSLTGGFDNEQFF. As DNA, the CDR3 is TGTGCCAGCAGCTTAACGGGGGGCTTCGACAATGAGCAGTTCTTC. This chain joins TRBV7-9 and TRBJ2-1, with TRBD2 as a possible D gene (7 bases). The CDR3 loop spans 15 amino acids. V lost 2 bases and J lost 5, with 13 bases in between. Germline lookup yields CDR1 SEHNR and CDR2 FQNEAQ (reference sequence).

The CDR3 DNA sequence: TGCGCCAGCTCCGAAAGGGGGGGTGGACAAGAGACCCAGTACTTC. It is translated as CASSERGGGQETQYF. This chain connects TRBV4-1 to TRBJ2-5, with D possibly TRBD2 on 7 matching bases. V was trimmed by 8 bases and J by 2 bases, leaving 18 bases between them. In germline, CDR1 is MGHRA, CDR2 YSYEKL. This CDR3 has 15 amino acids.

The chain uses TRBV7-2 and TRBJ2-5; either TRBD1 or TRBD2 may supply D (6 bases each). Trimming removed 5 bases from V and 4 bases from J, with 14 bases in between. Per germline, CDR1 SGHTA and CDR2 FQGNSA. The CDR3 has 14 amino acids. The CDR3 region is CASSATWGAETQYF. Written as DNA, the CDR3 is TGTGCCAGCAGCGCAACGTGGGGGGCAGAGACCCAGTACTTC.

The CDR3 nucleotides are TGTGCCAGCAGCCTCGGGACAGGGGGCAACTATGGCTACACCTTC. Residues: CASSLGTGGNYGYTF. This sequence joins TRBV5-5 and TRBJ1-2, with 12 bases identical to TRBD1. The CDR3 has 15 amino acids. CDR1 SGHKS and CDR2 YYEKEE come from the germline V gene (reference sequence). With 4 bases clipped from V and 2 bases from J, the junction kept 3 bases outside the gene matches. The whole variable domain, filled in from reference TRBV5-5 and TRBJ1-2, reads DAGVTQSPTHLIKTRGQQVTLRCSPISGHKSVSWYQQVLGQGPQFIFQYYEKEERGRGNFPDRFSARQFPNYSSELNVNALLLGDSALYLCASSLGTGGNYGYTFGSGTRLTVV.

This clonotype was counted only a few times. The chain links TRBV27 to TRBJ2-5; 7 bases fit TRBD2. The CDR3 covers 16 residues. Unmatched junction bases numbered 15, after V lost 6 bases and J lost 5 bases. Germline lookup yields CDR1 MNHEY and CDR2 SMNVEV (reference sequence). CDR3 nucleotides: TGTGCCAGCAGAGCGAGGACTAGTTCTCTGATCGAGACCCAGTACTTC. It encodes CASRARTSSLIETQYF.

Many counts were recorded for this clonotype. The V and J genes are TRBV7-2 and TRBJ1-5, with 7 bases aligning to TRBD1. The CDR3 loop spans 14 amino acids. The germline V gene has CDR1 SGHTA and CDR2 FQGNSA. V lost 6 bases, J lost 4 bases, and 6 bases stayed unmatched. CDR3 amino acids: CASSSGGGNQPQHF. The CDR3 DNA is TGTGCCAGCAGTTCAGGGGGGGGGAATCAGCCCCAGCATTTT.

The CDR3 region has the DNA TGTGCCACCAGTGATTCCGGGACTAGCGGTGAGACCCAGTACTTC. Translation gives CATSDSGTSGETQYF. The chain joins TRBV24-1 to TRBJ2-5; 11 bases align to TRBD2. This CDR3 has 15 amino acids. The V and J ends lost 2 bases and 5 bases, in that order; junction bases with no gene match: 3. The germline gives CDR1 KGHDR, CDR2 SFDVKD.

This clonotype was detected once. J is TRBJ1-2 and V is TRBV9; unclear D gene. CDR3 size: 14 residues. Trimming removed 4 bases from V and 4 bases from J, with 14 bases in between. The germline gives CDR1 SGDLS, CDR2 YYNGEE. CDR3 sequence: CASSPGTPGYGYTF. DNA of the CDR3: TGTGCCAGCAGCCCAGGAACCCCGGGCTATGGCTACACCTTC. The complete variable domain, with remaining parts taken from reference TRBV9 and TRBJ1-2, reads DSGVTQTPKHLITATGQRVTLRCSPRSGDLSVYWYQQSLDQGLQFLIQYYNGEERAKGNILERFSAQQFPDLHSELNLSSLELGDSALYFCASSPGTPGYGYTFGSGTRLTVV.

This clonotype was picked up a small number of times. The genes are TRBV12-3 or TRBV12-4 and TRBJ2-5; the D gene is possibly TRBD2 (6 bases). V was cut by 5 bases and J by 1 base, with 11 bases left in between. This CDR3 has 14 amino acids. For the CDR3, the DNA is TGTGCCAGCAGTGTCGGGAGCCGCCAAGAGACCCAGTACTTC. Amino acids: CASSVGSRQETQYF.

This rearrangement joins TRBV29-1 to TRBJ2-2; 9 bases are shared with TRBD1. This CDR3 spans 15 amino acids. The germline CDR1 and CDR2 sequences are SQVTM and ANQGSEA. The ends lost 5 bases at V and 8 bases at J; junction bases unmatched: 12. CDR3 nucleotide sequence: TGCAGCGTTAGCGGGGAACAGGGGGCGATGGGGGAGCTGTTTTTT. Translating it yields CSVSGEQGAMGELFF.

V is TRBV20-1 and J is TRBJ2-3, with 12 nucleotides matching TRBD2. The CDR3 has 17 residues. Germline V gives CDR1 DFQATT, CDR2 SNEGSKA (reference sequence). The V segment lost 2 bases and the J segment 6 bases; nucleotides outside the gene matches: 12. The CDR3 DNA reads as TGCAGTGCTAGACCCCGGTATTCGGGACTAGCGGGCGATACGCAGTATTTT. This encodes CSARPRYSGLAGDTQYF.

In this sample, this clonotype turned up a few times. The rearrangement uses TRBV29-1 and TRBJ1-2; D not certain. CDR3 length: 12 amino acids. The V gene's germline CDR1 is SQVTM and CDR2 ANQGSEA. Trimming took 0 bases from V and 4 from J, leaving 6 bases between them. CDR3 bases: TGCAGCGTTGAAGATCGAAGCTATGGCTACACCTTC. Protein: CSVEDRSYGYTF. Full variable domain (missing parts from reference TRBV29-1 and TRBJ1-2): SAVISQKPSRDICQRGTSLTIQCQVDSQVTMMFWYRQQPGQSLTLIATANQGSEATYESGFVIDKFPISRPNLTFSTLTVSNMSPEDSSIYLCSVEDRSYGYTFGSGTRLTVV.

The chain is built from TRBV5-1 and TRBJ2-5, with 7 bases aligning to TRBD2. The J segment lost 2 bases and the V segment lost 4 bases, leaving 8 bases of the junction unmatched. CDR3 size: 15 residues. CDR1 is SGHRS, CDR2 YFSETQ, per germline. The CDR3 sequence is CASSELTSSQETQYF. DNA of the CDR3: TGCGCCAGCAGCGAGCTGACTAGCTCACAAGAGACCCAGTACTTC.